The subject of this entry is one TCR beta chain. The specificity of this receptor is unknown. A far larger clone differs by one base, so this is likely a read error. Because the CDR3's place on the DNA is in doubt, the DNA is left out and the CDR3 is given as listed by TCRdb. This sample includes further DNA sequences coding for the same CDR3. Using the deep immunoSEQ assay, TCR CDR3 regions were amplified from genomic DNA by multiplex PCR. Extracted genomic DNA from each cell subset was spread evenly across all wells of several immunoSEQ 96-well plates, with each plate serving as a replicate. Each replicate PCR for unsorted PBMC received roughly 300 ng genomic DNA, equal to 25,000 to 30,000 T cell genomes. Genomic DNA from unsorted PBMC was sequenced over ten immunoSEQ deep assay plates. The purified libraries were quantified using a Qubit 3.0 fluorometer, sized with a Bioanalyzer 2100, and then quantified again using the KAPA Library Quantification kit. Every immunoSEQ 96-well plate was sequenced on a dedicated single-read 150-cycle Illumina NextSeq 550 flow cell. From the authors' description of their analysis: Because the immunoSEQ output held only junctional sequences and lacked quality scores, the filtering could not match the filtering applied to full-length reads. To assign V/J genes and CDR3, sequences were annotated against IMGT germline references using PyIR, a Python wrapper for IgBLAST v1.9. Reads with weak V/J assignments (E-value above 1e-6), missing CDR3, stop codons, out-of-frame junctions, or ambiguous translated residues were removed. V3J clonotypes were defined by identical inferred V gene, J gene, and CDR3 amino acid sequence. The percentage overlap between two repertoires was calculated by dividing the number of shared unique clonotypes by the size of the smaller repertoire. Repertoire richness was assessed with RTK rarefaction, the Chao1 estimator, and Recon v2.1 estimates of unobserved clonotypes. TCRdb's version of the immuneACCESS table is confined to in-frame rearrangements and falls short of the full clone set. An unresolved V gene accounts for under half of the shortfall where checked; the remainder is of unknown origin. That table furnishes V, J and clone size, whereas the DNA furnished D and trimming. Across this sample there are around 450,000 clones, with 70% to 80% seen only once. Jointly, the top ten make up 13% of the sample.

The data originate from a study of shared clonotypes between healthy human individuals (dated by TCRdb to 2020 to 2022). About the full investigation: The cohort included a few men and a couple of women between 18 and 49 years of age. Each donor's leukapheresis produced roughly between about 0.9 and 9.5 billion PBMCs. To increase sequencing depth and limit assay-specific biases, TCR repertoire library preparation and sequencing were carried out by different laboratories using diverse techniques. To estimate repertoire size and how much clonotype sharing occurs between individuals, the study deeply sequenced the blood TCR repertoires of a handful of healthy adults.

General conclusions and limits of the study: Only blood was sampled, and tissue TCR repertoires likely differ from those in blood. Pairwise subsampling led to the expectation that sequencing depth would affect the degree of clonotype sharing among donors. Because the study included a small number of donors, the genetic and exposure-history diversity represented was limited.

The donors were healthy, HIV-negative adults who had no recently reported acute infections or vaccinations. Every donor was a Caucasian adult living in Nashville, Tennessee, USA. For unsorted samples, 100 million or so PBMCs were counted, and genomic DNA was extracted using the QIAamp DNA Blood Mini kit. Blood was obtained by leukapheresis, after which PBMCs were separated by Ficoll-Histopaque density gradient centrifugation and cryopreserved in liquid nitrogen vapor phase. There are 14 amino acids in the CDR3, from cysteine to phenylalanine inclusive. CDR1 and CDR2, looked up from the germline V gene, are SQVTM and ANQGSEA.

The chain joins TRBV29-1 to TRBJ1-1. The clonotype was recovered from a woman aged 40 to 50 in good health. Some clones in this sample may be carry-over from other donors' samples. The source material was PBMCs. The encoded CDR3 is CSVASGASNTEAFF.